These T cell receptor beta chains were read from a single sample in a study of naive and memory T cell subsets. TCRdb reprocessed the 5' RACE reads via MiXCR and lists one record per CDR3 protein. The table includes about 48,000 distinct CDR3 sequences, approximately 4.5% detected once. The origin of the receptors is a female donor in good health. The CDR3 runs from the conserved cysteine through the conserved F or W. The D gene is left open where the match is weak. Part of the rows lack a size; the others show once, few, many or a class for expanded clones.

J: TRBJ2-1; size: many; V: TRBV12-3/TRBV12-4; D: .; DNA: TGTGCCAGCAGTTTCACTTTAGGGTCCAATGAGCAGTTCTTC; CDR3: CASSFTLGSNEQFF
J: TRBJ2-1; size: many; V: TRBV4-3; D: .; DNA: TGCGCCAGCAGCCAAGAGCGACTGCTCAATGAGCAGTTCTTC; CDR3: CASSQERLLNEQFF
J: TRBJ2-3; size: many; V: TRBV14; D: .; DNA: TGTGCCAGCAGCCAAGTCGGTACTCATTGGACAGATACGCAGTATTTT; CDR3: CASSQVGTHWTDTQYF
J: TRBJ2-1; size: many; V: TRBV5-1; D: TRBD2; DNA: TGCGCCAGCAGCCCACGGACTAGCGGACTAAATGAGCAGTTCTTC; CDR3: CASSPRTSGLNEQFF
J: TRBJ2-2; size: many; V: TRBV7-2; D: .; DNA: TGTGCCAGCAGCTCAGACTTGGAACACACCGGGGAGCTGTTTTTT; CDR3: CASSSDLEHTGELFF
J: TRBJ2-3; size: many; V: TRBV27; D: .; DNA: TGTGCCAGCAGTTTTCAGGGGTTGTTCGATACGCAGTATTTT; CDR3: CASSFQGLFDTQYF
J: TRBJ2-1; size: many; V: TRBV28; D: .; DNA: TGTGCCAGCAGTTTTCAGGGGAGGAATGAGCAGTTCTTC; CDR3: CASSFQGRNEQFF
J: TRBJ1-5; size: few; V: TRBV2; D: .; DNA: TGTGCCAGCAGTGTCCCACGGACTCAGCCCCAGCATTTT; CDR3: CASSVPRTQPQHF
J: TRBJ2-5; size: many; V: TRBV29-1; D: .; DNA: TGCAGCGTTCACGACAGACAAGAGACCCAGTACTTC; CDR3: CSVHDRQETQYF
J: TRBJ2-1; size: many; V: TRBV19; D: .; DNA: TGTGCCAGTAGTGCGTGGGTGGACAATGAGCAGTTCTTC; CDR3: CASSAWVDNEQFF
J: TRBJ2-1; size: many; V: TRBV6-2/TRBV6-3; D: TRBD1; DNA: TGTGCCAGCAGTTCCTTGGACAGGGTACGCCATGAGCAGTTCTTC; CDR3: CASSSLDRVRHEQFF
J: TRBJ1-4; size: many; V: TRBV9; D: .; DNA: TGTGCCAGCAGCGTAGGGGCAGGAAGACTGTTTTTT; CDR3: CASSVGAGRLFF
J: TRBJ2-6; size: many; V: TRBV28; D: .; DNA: TGTGCCAGCAGTTTATGGGCTGGCTCTGGGGCCAACGTCCTGACTTTC; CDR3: CASSLWAGSGANVLTF
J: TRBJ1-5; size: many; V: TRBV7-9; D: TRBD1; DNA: TGTGCCAGCAGCCGGCCGGGACAGGGTAATCAGCCCCAGCATTTT; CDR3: CASSRPGQGNQPQHF
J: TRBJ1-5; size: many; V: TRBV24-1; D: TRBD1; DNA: TGTGCCACCAGTGATGGACCACAGGGGGCCGATAGCAATCAGCCCCAGCATTTT; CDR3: CATSDGPQGADSNQPQHF
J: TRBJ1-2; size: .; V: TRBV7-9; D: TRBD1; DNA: TGTGCCAGCAGCTCTGACAGGGCCGGCTATGGCTACACCTTC; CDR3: CASSSDRAGYGYTF
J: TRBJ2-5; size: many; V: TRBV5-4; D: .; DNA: TGTGCCAGCAGCTTGATTCAGACCCAAGAGACCCAGTACTTC; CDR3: CASSLIQTQETQYF
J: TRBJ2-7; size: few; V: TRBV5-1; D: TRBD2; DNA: TGCGCCAGCAGCTTGTCGAGCGGGAGCGACGAGCAGTACTTC; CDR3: CASSLSSGSDEQYF
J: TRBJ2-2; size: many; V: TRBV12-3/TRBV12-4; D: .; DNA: TGTGCAGCGGGCAGCGGAACGAACACCGGGGAGCTGTTTTTT; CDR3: CAAGSGTNTGELFF
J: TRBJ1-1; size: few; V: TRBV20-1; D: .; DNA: TGCAGTGCTAGAGTAGCAACAGGGCTTGCTTTCTTT; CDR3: CSARVATGLAFF
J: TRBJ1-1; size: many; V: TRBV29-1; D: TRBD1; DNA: TGCAGCGTTGATTTGGCGGGACAGGGGCCTTTCTTGAACACTGAAGCTTTCTTT; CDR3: CSVDLAGQGPFLNTEAFF
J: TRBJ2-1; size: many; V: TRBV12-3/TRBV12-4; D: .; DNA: TGTGCCAGCAGTCCTTCGCAGGGAAACTACAATGAGCAGTTCTTC; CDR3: CASSPSQGNYNEQFF
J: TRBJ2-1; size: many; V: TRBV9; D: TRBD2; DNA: TGTGCCAGCAGCGTGGATTGGGCAGCGGGATCGGATGAGCAGTTCTTC; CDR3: CASSVDWAAGSDEQFF
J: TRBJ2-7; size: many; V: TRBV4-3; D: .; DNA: TGCGCCAGCAGCCAAGATCGTTGGGAGGAGGCCTACGAGCAGTACTTC; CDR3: CASSQDRWEEAYEQYF
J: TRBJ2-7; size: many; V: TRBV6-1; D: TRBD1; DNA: TGTGCCAGCTCGGACAGGGCTAACTATTTGTACGAGCAGTACTTC; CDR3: CASSDRANYLYEQYF
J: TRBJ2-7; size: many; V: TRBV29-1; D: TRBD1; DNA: TGCAGCGGCGGACAGGGTAGCTCCTACGAGCAGTACTTC; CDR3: CSGGQGSSYEQYF
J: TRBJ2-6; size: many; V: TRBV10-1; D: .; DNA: TGCGCCAGCAGTGGACAGCTCTCTGGGGCCAACGTCCTGACTTTC; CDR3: CASSGQLSGANVLTF
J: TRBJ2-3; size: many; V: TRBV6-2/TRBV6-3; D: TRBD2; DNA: TGTGCCAGCAGGGCCCCGGGACTAGGAGTTCCAGATACGCAGTATTTT; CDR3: CASRAPGLGVPDTQYF
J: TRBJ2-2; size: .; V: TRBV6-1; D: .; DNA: TGTGCCAGAATCCGGGCCGCCTGCGCCGGGGAGCTGTTTTTT; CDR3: CARIRAACAGELFF
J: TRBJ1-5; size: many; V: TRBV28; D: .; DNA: TGTGCCAGCAGGACCCAGGGGACAAATAGCAATCAGCCCCAGCATTTT; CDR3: CASRTQGTNSNQPQHF
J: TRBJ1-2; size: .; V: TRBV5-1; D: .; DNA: TGCGCCAGCAGCGTAGACCCTCCGTTCGACACCTTC; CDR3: CASSVDPPFDTF
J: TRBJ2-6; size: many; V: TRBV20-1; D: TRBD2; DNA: TGCAGTGCTACCGTAGCGGGAGGTTTCTCTGGGGCCAACGTCCTGACTTTC; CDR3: CSATVAGGFSGANVLTF
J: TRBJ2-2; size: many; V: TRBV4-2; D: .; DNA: TGTGCCAGCAGCCAAGTTGGTTTTAATATTATCGCGAACACCGGGGAGCTGTTTTTT; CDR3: CASSQVGFNIIANTGELFF
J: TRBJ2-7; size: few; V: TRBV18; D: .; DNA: TGTGCCAGCTCACCAGGGTACCCCTACGAGCAGTACTTC; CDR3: CASSPGYPYEQYF
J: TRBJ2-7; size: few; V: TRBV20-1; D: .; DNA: TGCAGTGCTAGAGTGGTTGGATCGCCTGCCAACGAGCAGTACTTC; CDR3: CSARVVGSPANEQYF
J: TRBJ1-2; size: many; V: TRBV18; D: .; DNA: TGTGCCAGCTCACCAAGTGTGAGAAACTATGGCTACACCTTC; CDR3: CASSPSVRNYGYTF
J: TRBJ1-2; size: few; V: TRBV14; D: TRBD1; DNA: TGTGCCAGCAGCCAACTGGACAGGGGAACGGGTGGCTACACCTTC; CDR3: CASSQLDRGTGGYTF
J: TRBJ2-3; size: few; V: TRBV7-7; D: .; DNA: TGTGCCAGCAGCTTAGAGGGCAGGGAGGATACGCAGTATTTT; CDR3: CASSLEGREDTQYF
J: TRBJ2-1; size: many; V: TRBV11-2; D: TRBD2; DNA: TGTGCCAGCAGCTTGACTAGCGGGAATAGGGATGAGCAGTTCTTC; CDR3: CASSLTSGNRDEQFF
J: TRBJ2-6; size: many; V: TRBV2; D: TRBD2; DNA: TGTGCCAGCAGCGTGGCGGGAGTCTCTGGGGCCAACGTCCTGACTTTC; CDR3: CASSVAGVSGANVLTF